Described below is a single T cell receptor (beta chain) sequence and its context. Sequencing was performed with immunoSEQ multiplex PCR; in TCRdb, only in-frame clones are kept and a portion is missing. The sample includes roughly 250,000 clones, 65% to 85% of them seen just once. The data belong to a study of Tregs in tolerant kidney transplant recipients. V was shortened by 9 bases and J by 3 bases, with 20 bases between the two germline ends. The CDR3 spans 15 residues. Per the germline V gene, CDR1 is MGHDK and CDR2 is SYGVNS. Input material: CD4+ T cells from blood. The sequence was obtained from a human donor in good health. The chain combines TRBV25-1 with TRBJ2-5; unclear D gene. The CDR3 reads CARPPLRILEETQYF. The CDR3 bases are TGTGCCAGACCGCCCCTTAGGATTCTTGAAGAGACCCAGTACTTC.